One and the same sample provided the 13 T cell receptor beta chains below, sequenced in a study of shared clonotypes between healthy human individuals. Some clones are missing from TCRdb's copy, which holds only in-frame ones; the method was immunoSEQ multiplex PCR. This table has more than 2 million clones, roughly 95% appearing once. The naive CD8 population came from CD45RO-negative cells selected for CCR7, without terminally differentiated effector memory CD45RA+ cells. The sample comprised naive CD8+ T cells from PBMCs. The origin of the receptors is a man between 18 and 35 years old in good health. Some clones in this sample may be carry-over from other donors' samples.

The chain is built from TRBV7-6 and TRBJ2-7, with a possible D match to TRBD2 (6 bases). Germline CDR1 SGHVS, CDR2 FNYEAQ. Trimming took off 1 base at V and 5 bases at J, with 18 bases between the two ends. The CDR3 loop spans 16 amino acids. As DNA, the CDR3 is TGTGCCAGCAGCTTAGGGGTGGGACTCCTTCGGAACGAGCAGTACTTC. Translated: CASSLGVGLLRNEQYF.

The chain links TRBV27 to TRBJ2-7, with 10 bases lining up with TRBD2. CDR1 is MNHEY, CDR2 SMNVEV, per germline (reference sequence). The junction had 9 bases not matched to a gene; V was cut back by 5 bases and J by 5 bases. The CDR3 totals 15 residues. DNA of the CDR3: TGTGCCAGCAGTATTCTAGCGGGAGTGCCGAACGAGCAGTACTTC. This gives the protein CASSILAGVPNEQYF.

The chain carries TRBV7-3 and TRBJ2-2, with D maybe TRBD2 (6 bases). The germline gives CDR1 SGHTA, CDR2 FQGTGA. Trimming pared 0 bases from V and 3 bases from J, leaving 11 bases between. This CDR3 is 16 amino acids long. The CDR3 bases are TGTGCCAGCAGCTTAACCGCCAGGAGGGACACCGGGGAGCTGTTTTTT. Protein product: CASSLTARRDTGELFF.

The chain uses TRBV6-1 and TRBJ1-5; 9 bases are shared with TRBD1. CDR3 length: 16 amino acids. CDR1 is MNHNS, CDR2 SASEGT, per germline. With 4 bases clipped from V and 0 bases from J, the junction kept 4 bases outside the gene matches. CDR3 in DNA: TGTGCCAGCAGTGCCGGGACAGGGTATAGCAATCAGCCCCAGCATTTT. Translating it yields CASSAGTGYSNQPQHF.

CDR3 amino acids: CASSTPLYNEQFF. Written as DNA, the CDR3 is TGTGCCAGCAGCACCCCGCTGTACAATGAGCAGTTCTTC. V usage is TRBV11-2 and J usage is TRBJ2-1, with D unresolved. Trimming removed 5 bases at V and 4 bases at J, with 9 bases between. Germline CDR1 is SGHAT and CDR2 is FQNNGV. The CDR3 loop spans 13 amino acids.

This rearrangement joins TRBV6-1 to TRBJ2-7; D gene unclear. Germline CDR1 and CDR2: MNHNS and SASEGT. V lost 4 bases and J 3 bases, leaving 19 bases between the germline ends. CDR3 size: 16 residues. CDR3 in amino acids: CASSAWSTRNDYEQYF. CDR3 DNA: TGTGCCAGCAGTGCATGGTCCACCAGAAACGACTACGAGCAGTACTTC.

The chain recombines TRBV11-2 with TRBJ1-2, with D hard to call. The germline V gene encodes CDR1 SGHAT and CDR2 FQNNGV. The CDR3 runs to 15 residues. With 3 bases removed from V and 0 bases from J, the gap between germline ends came to 11 bases. DNA of the CDR3: TGTGCCAGCAGCTTCGGGGTCGAACCTAACTATGGCTACACCTTC. This gives the protein CASSFGVEPNYGYTF.

Note on this clone: Distinct nucleotide sequences in the sample also encode this CDR3. The chain uses TRBV4-2 and TRBJ2-7; 11 nucleotides match TRBD2. CDR3 size: 15 residues. Germline trimming cut 3 bases from V and 2 bases from J; bases unmatched to any gene: 3. The V gene's germline CDR1 is LGHNA and CDR2 YNFKEQ. The CDR3 nucleotides read TGTGCCAGCAGCCAGGGACTAGCGGAAACCTACGAGCAGTACTTC. This translates into CASSQGLAETYEQYF.

Of note for this clone: At the DNA level, this CDR3 is encoded by other sequences in the same sample as well. The V gene is TRBV11-3, the J gene TRBJ2-1, with 10 bases identical to TRBD2. The trim removed 4 bases at V and 0 bases at J, leaving 6 bases unmatched. The germline CDR1 and CDR2 sequences are SGHNT and YENEEA. The CDR3 is 17 amino acids. In nucleotides, the CDR3 is TGTGCCAGCAGCTCACGGACTAGCGGAAGCTCCTACAATGAGCAGTTCTTC. The encoded protein is CASSSRTSGSSYNEQFF.

The J gene is TRBJ2-1, the V gene TRBV7-9; D gene ambiguous. Germline-derived CDR1 and CDR2 are SEHNR and FQNEAQ (reference sequence). The V and J ends lost 8 bases and 2 bases respectively, with 7 bases between them. This CDR3 is 12 amino acids long. The CDR3 DNA follows: TGTGCCAGCTGTGACCCCTACAATGAGCAGTTCTTC. It specifies CASCDPYNEQFF. Filled out from reference TRBV7-9 and TRBJ2-1, the complete variable domain reads DTGVSQNPRHKITKRGQNVTFRCDPISEHNRLYWYRQTLGQGPEFLTYFQNEAQLEKSRLLSDRFSAERPKGSFSTLEIQRTEQGDSAMYLCASCDPYNEQFFGPGTRLTVL.

The CDR3 DNA reads as TGCGCCAGCAGCCAAGATATTACAGGGGTCTATGGCTACACCTTC. It codes for CASSQDITGVYGYTF. The chain has TRBV4-3 and TRBJ1-2; TRBD1 aligns across 7 bases. V dropped 0 bases and J dropped 4; count of bases not matched to a gene: 5. The germline gives CDR1 LGHNA, CDR2 YSLEER. The CDR3 sequence is 15 residues long.

The chain employs TRBV27 and TRBJ2-5; possible D gene TRBD1, 6 bases. This CDR3 comprises 15 residues. Germline loops: CDR1 MNHEY, CDR2 SMNVEV (reference sequence). V dropped 5 bases and J dropped 4 bases, with 17 bases sitting between them. The DNA of the CDR3 is TGTGCCAGCAGTCCCCGCCTACAGGGTTTAGAGACCCAGTACTTC. Encoded protein: CASSPRLQGLETQYF.

The chain employs TRBV6-1 and TRBJ1-5, with D tentatively TRBD1 (6 bases). Germline CDR1 MNHNS, CDR2 SASEGT. The CDR3 runs to 19 residues. Between the trimmed V and J ends, which lost 3 bases and 15 bases, there was a span of 36 bases. CDR3 region: CASSDVGLVVQGNTNSPHF. DNA of the CDR3: TGTGCCAGCAGTGACGTCGGACTAGTAGTACAGGGCAATACGAACAGTCCGCATTTT.